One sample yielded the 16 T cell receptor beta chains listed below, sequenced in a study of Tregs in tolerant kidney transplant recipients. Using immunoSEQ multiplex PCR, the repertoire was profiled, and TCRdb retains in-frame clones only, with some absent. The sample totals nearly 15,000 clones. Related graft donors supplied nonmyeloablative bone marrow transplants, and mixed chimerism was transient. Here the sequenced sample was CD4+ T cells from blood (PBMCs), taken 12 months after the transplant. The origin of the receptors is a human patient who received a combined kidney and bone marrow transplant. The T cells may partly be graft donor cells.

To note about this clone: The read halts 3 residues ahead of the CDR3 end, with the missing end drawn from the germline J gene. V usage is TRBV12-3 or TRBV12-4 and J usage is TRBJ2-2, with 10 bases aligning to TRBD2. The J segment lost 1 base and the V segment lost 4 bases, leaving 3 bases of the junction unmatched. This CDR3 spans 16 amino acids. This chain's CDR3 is CASSWTSGGNTGELFF. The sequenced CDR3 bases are TGTGCCAGCAGTTGGACTAGCGGAGGGAACACCGGGGAG.

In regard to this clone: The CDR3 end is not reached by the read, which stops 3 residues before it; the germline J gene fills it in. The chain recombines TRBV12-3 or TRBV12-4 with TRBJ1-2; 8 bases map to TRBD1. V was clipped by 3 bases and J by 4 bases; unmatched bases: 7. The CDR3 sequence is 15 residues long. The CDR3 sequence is CASSFRDRPVYGYTF. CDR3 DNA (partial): TGTGCCAGCAGTTTCCGGGACAGGCCGGTCTATGGC.

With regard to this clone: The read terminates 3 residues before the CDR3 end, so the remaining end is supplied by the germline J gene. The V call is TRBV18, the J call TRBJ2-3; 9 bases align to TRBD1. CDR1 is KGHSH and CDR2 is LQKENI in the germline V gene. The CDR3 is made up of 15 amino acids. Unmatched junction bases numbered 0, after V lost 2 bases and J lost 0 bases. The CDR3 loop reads CASSPGTGSTDTQYF. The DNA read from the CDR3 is TGTGCCAGCTCACCAGGGACAGGGAGCACAGATACG.

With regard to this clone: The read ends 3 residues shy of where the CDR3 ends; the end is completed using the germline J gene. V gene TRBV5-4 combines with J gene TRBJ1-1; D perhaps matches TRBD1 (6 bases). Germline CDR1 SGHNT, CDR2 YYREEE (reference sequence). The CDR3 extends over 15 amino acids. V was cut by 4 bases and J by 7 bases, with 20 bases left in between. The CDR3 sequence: CASSPTSWGGGEAFF. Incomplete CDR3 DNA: TGTGCCAGCAGCCCCACCAGTTGGGGGGGCGGTGAA. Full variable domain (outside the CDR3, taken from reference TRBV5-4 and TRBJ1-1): ETGVTQSPTHLIKTRGQQVTLRCSSQSGHNTVSWYQQALGQGPQFIFQYYREEENGRGNFPPRFSGLQFPNYSSELNVNALELDDSALYLCASSPTSWGGGEAFFGQGTRLTVV.

CDR3 bases read: TGCAGTGTCGCTCCGCCTAGCGGGAGTGAGACC. This encodes CSVAPPSGSET. In full, the CDR3 is CSVAPPSGSETQYF. The J gene is TRBJ2-5, the V gene TRBV20-1, with 10 nucleotides matching TRBD2. The read finishes 3 residues shy of the CDR3 end, and the germline J gene is used to complete it. The CDR3 extends over 14 amino acids. CDR1 and CDR2 (germline): DFQATT, SNEGSKA (reference sequence). V trimming: 7 bases; J trimming: 5 bases; junction bases outside the gene matches: 10.

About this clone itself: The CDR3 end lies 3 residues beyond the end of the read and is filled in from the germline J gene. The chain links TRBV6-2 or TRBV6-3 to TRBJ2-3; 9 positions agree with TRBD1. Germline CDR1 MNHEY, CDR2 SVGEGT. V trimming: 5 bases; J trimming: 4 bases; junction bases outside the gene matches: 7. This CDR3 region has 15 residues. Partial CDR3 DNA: TGTGCCAGCAGTCGCCAGGGACAGGGCCCAGATACG. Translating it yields CASSRQGQGPDT. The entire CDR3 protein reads CASSRQGQGPDTQYF.

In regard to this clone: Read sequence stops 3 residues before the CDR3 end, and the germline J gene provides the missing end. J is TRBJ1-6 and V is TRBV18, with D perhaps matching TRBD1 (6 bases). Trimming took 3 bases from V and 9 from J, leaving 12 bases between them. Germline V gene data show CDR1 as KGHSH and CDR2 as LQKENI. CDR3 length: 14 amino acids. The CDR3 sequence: CASSPGQRGSPLHF. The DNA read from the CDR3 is TGTGCCAGCTCACCGGGACAACGGGGTTCACCC.

The CDR3 bases that were read are TGTGCCAGCGCTAAAACAGGGGGTGAACAGCCC. Amino acid sequence: CASAKTGGEQP. The complete CDR3 reads CASAKTGGEQPQHF. This chain uses TRBV13 with TRBJ1-5; 8 nucleotides line up with TRBD1. The missing CDR3 end, 3 residues past where the read stops, is filled in from the germline J gene. The CDR3 spans 14 residues. The junction had 10 bases not matched to a gene; V was cut back by 8 bases and J by 7 bases. Germline V gives CDR1 PRHDT, CDR2 FYEKMQ (reference sequence).

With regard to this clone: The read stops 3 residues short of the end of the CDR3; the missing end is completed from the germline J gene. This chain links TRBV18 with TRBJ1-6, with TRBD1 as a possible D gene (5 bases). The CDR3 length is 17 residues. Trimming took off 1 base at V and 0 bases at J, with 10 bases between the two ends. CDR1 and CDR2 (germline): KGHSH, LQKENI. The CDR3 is CASSPLGTTSYNSPLHF. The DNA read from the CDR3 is TGTGCCAGCTCACCACTGGGGACTACCTCCTATAATTCACCC. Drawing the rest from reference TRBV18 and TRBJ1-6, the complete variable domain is NAGVMQNPRHLVRRRGQEARLRCSPMKGHSHVYWYRQLPEEGLKFMVYLQKENIIDESGMPKERFSAEFPKEGPSILRIQQVVRGDSAAYFCASSPLGTTSYNSPLHFGNGTRLTVT.

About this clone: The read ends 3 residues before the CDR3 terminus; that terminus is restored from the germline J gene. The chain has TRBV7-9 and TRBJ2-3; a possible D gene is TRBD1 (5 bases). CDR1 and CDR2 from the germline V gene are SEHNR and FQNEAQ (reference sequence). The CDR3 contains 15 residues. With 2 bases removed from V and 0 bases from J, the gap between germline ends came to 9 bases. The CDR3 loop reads CASSLRQTSTDTQYF. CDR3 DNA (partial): TGTGCCAGCAGCTTAAGACAGACAAGCACAGATACG.

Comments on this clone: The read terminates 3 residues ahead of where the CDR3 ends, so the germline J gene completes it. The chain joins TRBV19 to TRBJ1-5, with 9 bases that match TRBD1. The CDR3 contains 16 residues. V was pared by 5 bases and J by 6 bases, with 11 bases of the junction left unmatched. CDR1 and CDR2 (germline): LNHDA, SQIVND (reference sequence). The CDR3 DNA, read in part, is TGTGCCAGTAGTTTCCAAACCGGGACAGGGATTCAGCCC. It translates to CASSFQTGTGIQP. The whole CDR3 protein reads CASSFQTGTGIQPQHF. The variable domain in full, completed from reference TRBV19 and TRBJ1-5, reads DGGITQSPKYLFRKEGQNVTLSCEQNLNHDAMYWYRQDPGQGLRLIYYSQIVNDFQKGDIAEGYSVSREKKESFPLTVTSAQKNPTAFYLCASSFQTGTGIQPQHFGDGTRLSIL.

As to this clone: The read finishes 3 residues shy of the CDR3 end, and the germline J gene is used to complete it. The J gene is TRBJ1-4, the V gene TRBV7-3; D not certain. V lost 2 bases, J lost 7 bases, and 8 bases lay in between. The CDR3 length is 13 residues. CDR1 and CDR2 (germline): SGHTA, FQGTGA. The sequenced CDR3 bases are TGTGCCAGCAGCTTATACAGAGGTGAAAAA. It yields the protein CASSLYRGEK. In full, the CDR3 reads CASSLYRGEKLFF.

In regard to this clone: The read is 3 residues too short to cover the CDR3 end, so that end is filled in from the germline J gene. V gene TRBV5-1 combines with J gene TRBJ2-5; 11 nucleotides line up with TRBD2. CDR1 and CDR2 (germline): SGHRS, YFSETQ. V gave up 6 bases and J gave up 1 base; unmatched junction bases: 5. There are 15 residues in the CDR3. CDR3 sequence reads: CASTILAGVQETQYF. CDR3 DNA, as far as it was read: TGCGCCAGCACCATACTAGCGGGGGTCCAAGAGACC.

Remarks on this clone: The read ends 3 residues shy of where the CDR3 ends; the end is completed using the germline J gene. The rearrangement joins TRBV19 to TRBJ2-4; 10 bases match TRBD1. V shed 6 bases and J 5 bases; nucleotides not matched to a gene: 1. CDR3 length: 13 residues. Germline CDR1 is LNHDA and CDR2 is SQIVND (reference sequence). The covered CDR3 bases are TGTGCCAGTAGAGGGACAGGGGAAAACATT. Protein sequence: CASRGTGENI. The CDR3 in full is CASRGTGENIQYF.

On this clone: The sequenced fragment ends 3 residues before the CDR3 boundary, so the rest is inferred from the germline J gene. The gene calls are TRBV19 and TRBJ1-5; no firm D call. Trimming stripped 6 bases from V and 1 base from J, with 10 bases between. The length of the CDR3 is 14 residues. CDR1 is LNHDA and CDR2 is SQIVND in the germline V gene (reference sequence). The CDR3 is CASSHAGSNQPQHF. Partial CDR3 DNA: TGTGCCAGTAGCCACGCGGGCAGCAATCAGCCC.

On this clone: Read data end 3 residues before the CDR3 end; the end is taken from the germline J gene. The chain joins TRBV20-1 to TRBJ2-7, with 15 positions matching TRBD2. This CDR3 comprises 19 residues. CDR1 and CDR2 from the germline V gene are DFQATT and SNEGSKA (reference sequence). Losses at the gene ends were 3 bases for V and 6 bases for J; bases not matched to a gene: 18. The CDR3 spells CSARGPGTSGRSLPSEQYF. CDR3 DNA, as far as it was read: TGCAGTGCTAGGGGCCCCGGGACTAGCGGGAGGTCCCTCCCCTCCGAG.